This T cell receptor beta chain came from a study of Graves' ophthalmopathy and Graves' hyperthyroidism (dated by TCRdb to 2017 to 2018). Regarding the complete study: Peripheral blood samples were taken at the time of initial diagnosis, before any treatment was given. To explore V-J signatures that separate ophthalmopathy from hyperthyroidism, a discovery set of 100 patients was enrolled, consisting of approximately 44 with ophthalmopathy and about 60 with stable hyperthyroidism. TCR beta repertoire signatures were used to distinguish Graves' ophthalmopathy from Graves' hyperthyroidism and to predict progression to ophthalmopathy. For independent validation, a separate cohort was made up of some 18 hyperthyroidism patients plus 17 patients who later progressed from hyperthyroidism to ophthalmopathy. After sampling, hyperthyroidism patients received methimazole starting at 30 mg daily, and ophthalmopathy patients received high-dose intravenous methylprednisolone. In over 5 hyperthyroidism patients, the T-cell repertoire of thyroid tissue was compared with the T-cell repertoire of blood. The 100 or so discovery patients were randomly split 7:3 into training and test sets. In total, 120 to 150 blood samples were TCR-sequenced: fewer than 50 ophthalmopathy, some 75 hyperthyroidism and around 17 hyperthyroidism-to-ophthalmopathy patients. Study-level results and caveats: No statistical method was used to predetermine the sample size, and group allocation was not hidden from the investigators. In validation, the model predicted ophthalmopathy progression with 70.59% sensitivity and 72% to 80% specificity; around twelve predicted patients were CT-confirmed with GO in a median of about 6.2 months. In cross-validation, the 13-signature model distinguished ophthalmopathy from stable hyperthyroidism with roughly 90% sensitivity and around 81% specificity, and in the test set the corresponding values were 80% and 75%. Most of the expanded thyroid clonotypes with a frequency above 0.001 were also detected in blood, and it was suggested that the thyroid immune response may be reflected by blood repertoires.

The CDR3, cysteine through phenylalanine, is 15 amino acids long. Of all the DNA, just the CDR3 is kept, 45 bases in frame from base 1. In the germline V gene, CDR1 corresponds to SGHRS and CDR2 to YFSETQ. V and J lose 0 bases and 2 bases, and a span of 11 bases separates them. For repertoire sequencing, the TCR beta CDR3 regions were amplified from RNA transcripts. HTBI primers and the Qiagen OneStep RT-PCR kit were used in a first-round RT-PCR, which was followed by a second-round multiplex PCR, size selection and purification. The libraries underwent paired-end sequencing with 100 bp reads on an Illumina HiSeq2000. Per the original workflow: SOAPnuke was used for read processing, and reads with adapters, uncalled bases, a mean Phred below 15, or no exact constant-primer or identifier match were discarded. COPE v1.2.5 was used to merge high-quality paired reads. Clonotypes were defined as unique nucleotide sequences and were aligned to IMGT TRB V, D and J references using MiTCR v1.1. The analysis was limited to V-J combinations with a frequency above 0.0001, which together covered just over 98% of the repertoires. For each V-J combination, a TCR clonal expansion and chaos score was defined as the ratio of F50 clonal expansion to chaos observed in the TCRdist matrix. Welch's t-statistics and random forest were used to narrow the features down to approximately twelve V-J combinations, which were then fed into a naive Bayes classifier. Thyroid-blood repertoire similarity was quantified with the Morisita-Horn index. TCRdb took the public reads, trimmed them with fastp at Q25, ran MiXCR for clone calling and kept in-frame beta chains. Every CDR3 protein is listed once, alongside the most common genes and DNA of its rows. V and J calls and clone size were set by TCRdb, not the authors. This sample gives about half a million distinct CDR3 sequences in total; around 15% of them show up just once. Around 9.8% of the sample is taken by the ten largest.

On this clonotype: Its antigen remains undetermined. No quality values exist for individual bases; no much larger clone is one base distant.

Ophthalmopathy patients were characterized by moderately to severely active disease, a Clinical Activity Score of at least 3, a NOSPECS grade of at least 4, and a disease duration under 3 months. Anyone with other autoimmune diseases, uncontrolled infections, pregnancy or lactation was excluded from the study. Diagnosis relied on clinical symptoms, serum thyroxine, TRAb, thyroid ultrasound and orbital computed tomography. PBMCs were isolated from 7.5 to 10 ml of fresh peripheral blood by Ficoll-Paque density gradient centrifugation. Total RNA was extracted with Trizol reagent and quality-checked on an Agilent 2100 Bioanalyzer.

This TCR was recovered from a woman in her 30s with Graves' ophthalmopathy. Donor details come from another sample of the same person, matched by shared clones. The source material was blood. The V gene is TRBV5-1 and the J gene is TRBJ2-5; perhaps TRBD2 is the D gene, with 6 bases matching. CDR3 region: CASSLGSSVQETQYF. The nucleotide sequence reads TGCGCCAGCAGCTTGGGGTCTAGCGTACAAGAGACCCAGTACTTC.